This TCR beta chain was identified during a study of T cells after yellow fever vaccination. Worth noting for this clonotype: No antigen is known for it.

In TCRdb, the 5' RACE reads were re-called with MiXCR into one record per CDR3 protein. The data show 620,000 or so distinct CDR3 sequences, 17% seen once. J lost 4 bases, V lost 3 bases, and 10 bases had no gene match. CDR1 SGHRS and CDR2 YFSETQ come from the germline V gene. There are 16 residues in the CDR3. Study results and caveats: FACS-sorted repertoires might harbor abundant contaminating clonotypes from the bulk population. CD4 and CD8 compartments shared a small share of clonotypes, likely from convergent recombination. Though it reached lower strength, the secondary response hit its peak faster, day 5 versus 15.

Sequencing was performed on PBMCs, taken 4 to 5 days after the first yellow fever vaccination. The genes are TRBV5-1 and TRBJ2-5, with 9 bases that match TRBD1. The sequence was collected from a man between 18 and 35 years old who received the YFV17D yellow fever vaccine. The CDR3 is CASSSGTGGDGETQYF. Here the CDR3 DNA reads TGCGCCAGCAGCTCAGGCACAGGGGGCGACGGAGAGACCCAGTACTTC.